This T cell receptor (beta chain) was found in a study of T cell repertoires in cytomegalovirus infection. Overall study: Public TCR beta signatures were indicative of both CMV infection and a matching HLA type. General study results and limits: CMV-specific TCR beta clonotypes restricted by HLA-C were the ones dominating the ex vivo response. Of the TCR beta families, the public ones yielded a cumulative frequency that identified carriers of CMV plus the relevant HLA.

The CDR3 has 18 amino acids. Germline V gene data show CDR1 as MNHNY and CDR2 as SVGAGI (reference sequence). V lost 5 bases, J lost 1 base, and 9 bases stayed unmatched. With respect to this clonotype: Its antigen is currently unknown.

TCRdb recomputed calls from the reads with MiXCR, one row per CDR3 protein. Of over 120,000 distinct CDR3 sequences listed, approximately 30% were seen once; the top ten hold roughly 50%. The V and J genes are TRBV6-6 and TRBJ2-5; 14 bases align to TRBD2. The TCR sequence derives from a human donor in good health (CMV status not recorded). Some clones in this sample may be carry-over from other donors' samples. The input for sequencing was CD8+ T cells from cultured PBMCs, taken from culture after CMV antigen stimulation. The CDR3 nucleotides read TGTGCCAGCAGTGATCGACTAGCGGGGGGGCCAGCCCAAGAGACCCAGTACTTC. Protein sequence: CASSDRLAGGPAQETQYF.